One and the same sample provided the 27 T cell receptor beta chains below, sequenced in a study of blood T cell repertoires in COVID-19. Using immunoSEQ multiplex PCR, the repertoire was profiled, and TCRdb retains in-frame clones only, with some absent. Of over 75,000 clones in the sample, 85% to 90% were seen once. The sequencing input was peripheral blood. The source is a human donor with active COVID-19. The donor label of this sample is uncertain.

The CDR3 bases are TGTGCCAGCAGTACAAGTGCTCGCGAGCAGTACTTC. This codes for CASSTSAREQYF. The chain couples TRBV28 to TRBJ2-7, with D unresolved. The V gene lost 5 bases and the J gene lost 6 bases, with 11 bases spanning the gap. Germline lookup yields CDR1 MDHEN and CDR2 SYDVKM. The CDR3 length is 12 residues.

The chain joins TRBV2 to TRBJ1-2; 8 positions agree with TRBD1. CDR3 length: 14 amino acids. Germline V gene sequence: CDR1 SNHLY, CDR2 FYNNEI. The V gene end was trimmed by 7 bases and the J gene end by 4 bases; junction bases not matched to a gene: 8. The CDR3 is CASTQGAETYGYTF. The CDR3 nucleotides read TGTGCCAGCACCCAGGGGGCCGAGACCTATGGCTACACCTTC. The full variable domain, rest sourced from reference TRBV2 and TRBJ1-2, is EPEVTQTPSHQVTQMGQEVILRCVPISNHLYFYWYRQILGQKVEFLVSFYNNEISEKSEIFDDQFSVERPDGSNFTLKIRSTKLEDSAMYFCASTQGAETYGYTFGSGTRLTVV.

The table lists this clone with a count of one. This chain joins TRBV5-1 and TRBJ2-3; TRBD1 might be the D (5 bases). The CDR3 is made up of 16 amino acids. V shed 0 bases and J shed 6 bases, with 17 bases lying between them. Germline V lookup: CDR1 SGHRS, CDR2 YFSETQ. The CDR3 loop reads CASSLEGPDGNDTQYF. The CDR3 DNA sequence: TGCGCCAGCAGCTTGGAGGGGCCTGACGGTAACGATACGCAGTATTTT.

This CDR3 is CASSLGGLAVQETQYF. The CDR3 DNA reads as TGTGCCAGCAGCTTAGGGGGTCTAGCGGTGCAAGAGACCCAGTACTTC. The chain employs TRBV7-2 and TRBJ2-5, with 7 bases that match TRBD2. Trimming cost V 1 base and J 2 bases; bases outside gene matches: 7. The germline V gene encodes CDR1 SGHTA and CDR2 FQGNSA. The CDR3 loop spans 16 amino acids.

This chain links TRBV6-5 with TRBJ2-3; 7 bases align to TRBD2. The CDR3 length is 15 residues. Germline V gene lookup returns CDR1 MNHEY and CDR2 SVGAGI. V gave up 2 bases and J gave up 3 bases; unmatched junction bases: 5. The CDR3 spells CASSYLGGTTDTQYF. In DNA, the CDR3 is TGTGCCAGCAGTTACCTGGGGGGGACTACAGATACGCAGTATTTT.

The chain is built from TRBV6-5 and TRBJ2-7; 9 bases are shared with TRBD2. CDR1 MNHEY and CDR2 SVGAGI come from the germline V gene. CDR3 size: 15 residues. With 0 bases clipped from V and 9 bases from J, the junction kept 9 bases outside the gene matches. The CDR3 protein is CASSYSTMVAGVQYF. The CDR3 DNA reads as TGTGCCAGCAGTTACTCGACAATGGTAGCGGGGGTGCAGTACTTC.

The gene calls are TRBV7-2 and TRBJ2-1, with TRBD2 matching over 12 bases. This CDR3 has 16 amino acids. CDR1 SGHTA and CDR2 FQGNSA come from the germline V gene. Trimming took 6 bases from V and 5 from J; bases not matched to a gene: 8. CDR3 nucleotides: TGTGCCAGCAGTCCTCTAGCGGGGGGGATAAACAATGAGCAGTTCTTC. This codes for CASSPLAGGINNEQFF. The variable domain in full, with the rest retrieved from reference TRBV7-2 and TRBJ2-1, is GAGVSQSPSNKVTEKGKDVELRCDPISGHTALYWYRQSLGQGLEFLIYFQGNSAPDKSGLPSDRFSAERTGGSVSTLTIQRTQQEDSAVYLCASSPLAGGINNEQFFGPGTRLTVL.

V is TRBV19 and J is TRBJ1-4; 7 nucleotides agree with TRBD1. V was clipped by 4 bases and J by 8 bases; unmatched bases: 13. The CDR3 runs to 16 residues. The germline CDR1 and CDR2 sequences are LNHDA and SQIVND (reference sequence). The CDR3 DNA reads TGTGCCAGTAGTAGGGCGGTGACAGGGTTCGAAGAAAAACTGTTTTTT. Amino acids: CASSRAVTGFEEKLFF.

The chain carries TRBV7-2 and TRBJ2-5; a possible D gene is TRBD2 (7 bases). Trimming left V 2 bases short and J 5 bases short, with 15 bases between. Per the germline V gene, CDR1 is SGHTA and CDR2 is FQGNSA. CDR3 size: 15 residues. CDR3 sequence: CASSLNRGARETQYF. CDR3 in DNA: TGTGCCAGCAGCTTAAATCGGGGGGCGCGGGAGACCCAGTACTTC. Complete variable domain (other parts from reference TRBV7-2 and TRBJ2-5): GAGVSQSPSNKVTEKGKDVELRCDPISGHTALYWYRQSLGQGLEFLIYFQGNSAPDKSGLPSDRFSAERTGGSVSTLTIQRTQQEDSAVYLCASSLNRGARETQYFGPGTRLLVL.

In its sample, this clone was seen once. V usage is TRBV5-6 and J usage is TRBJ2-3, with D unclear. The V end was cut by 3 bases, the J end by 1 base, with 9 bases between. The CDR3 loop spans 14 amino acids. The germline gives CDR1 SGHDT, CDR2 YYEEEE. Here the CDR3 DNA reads TGTGCCAGCAGCTCCGGGTCACGCACAGATACGCAGTATTTT. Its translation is CASSSGSRTDTQYF.

The CDR3 is CASSDLAGTQYF. DNA for the CDR3: TGTGCCAGCAGTGATCTAGCGGGGACCCAGTACTTC. The rearrangement joins TRBV2 to TRBJ2-5; 8 bases line up with TRBD2. Looked up from germline, CDR1 is SNHLY and CDR2 is FYNNEI. The CDR3 covers 12 residues. The ends lost 3 bases at V and 7 bases at J; junction bases unmatched: 1.

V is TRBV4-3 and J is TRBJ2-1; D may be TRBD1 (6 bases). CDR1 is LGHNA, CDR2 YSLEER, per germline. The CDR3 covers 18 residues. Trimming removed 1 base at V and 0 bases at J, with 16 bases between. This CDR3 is CASSQGRTGPSSYNEQFF. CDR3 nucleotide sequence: TGCGCCAGCAGCCAAGGCCGAACAGGGCCCTCCTCCTACAATGAGCAGTTCTTC.

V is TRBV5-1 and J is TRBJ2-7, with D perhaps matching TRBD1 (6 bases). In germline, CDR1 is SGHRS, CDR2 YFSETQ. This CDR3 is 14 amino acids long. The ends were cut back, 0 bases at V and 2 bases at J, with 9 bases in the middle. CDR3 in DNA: TGCGCCAGCAGCTTGGCACAGGGTGCCTACGAGCAGTACTTC. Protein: CASSLAQGAYEQYF.

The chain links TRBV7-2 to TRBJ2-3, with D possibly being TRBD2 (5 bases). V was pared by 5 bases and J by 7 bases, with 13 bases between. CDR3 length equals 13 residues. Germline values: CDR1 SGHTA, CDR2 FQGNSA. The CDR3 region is CASSPRRGYTQYF. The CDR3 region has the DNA TGTGCCAGCAGCCCACGACGGGGTTATACGCAGTATTTT.

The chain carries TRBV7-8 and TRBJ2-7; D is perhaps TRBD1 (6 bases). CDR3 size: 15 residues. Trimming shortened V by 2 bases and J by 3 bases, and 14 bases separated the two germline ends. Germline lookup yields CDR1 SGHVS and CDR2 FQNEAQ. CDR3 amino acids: CASSLRDTFYYEQYF. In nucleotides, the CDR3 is TGTGCCAGCAGCTTAAGGGACACGTTCTACTACGAGCAGTACTTC.

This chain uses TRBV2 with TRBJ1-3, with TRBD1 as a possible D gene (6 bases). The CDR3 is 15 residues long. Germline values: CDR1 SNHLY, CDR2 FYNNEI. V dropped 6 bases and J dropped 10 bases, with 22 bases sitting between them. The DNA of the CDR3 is TGTGCCAGCAGCGCCTTTAGGACAGCTGAAGGGACCATATATTTT. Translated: CASSAFRTAEGTIYF.

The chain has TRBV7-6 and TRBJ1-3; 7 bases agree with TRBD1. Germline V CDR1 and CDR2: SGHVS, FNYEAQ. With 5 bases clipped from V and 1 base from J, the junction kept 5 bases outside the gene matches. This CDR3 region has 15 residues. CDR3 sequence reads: CASSPTTGSGNTIYF. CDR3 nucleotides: TGTGCCAGCAGCCCGACGACAGGGTCTGGAAACACCATATATTTT. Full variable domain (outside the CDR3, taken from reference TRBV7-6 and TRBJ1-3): GAGVSQSPRYKVTKRGQDVALRCDPISGHVSLYWYRQALGQGPEFLTYFNYEAQQDKSGLPNDRFSAERPEGSISTLTIQRTEQRDSAMYRCASSPTTGSGNTIYFGEGSWLTVV.

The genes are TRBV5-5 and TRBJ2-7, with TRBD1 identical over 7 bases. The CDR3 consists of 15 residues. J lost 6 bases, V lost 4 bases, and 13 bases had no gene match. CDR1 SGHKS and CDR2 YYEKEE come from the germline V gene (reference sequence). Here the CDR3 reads CASSRLPTGVGEQYF. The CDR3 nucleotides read TGTGCCAGCAGCCGTTTACCAACAGGGGTTGGCGAGCAGTACTTC.

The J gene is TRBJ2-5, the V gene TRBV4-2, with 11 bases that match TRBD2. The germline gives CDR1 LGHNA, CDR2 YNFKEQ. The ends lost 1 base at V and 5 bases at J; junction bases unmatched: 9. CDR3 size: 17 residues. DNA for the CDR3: TGTGCCAGCAGCCAAGCAACGGGACTAGCGGTCCGGGAGACCCAGTACTTC. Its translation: CASSQATGLAVRETQYF.

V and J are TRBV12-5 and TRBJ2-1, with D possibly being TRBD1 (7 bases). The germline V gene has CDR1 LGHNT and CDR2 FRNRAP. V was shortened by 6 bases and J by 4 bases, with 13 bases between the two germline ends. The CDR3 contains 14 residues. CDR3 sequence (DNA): TGTGCTAGTGGCAGGGGGGACATTTACAATGAGCAGTTCTTC. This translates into CASGRGDIYNEQFF.

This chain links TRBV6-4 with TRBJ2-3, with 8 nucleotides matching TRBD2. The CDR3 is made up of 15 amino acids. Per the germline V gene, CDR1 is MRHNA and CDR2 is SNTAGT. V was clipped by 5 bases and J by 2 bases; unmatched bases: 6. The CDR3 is CASSSAGDTTDTQYF. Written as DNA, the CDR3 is TGTGCCAGCAGTTCAGCGGGGGATACCACAGATACGCAGTATTTT.

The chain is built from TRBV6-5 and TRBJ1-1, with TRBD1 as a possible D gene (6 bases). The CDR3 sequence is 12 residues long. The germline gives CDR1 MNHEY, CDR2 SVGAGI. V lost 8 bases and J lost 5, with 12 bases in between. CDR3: CASGRGVTEAFF. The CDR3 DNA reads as TGTGCCAGCGGGAGGGGGGTTACTGAAGCTTTCTTT.

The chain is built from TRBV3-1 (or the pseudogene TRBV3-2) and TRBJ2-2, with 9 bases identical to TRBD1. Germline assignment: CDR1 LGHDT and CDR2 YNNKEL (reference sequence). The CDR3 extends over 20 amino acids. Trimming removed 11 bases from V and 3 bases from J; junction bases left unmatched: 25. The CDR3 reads CAGLLNYWDRAREDTGELFF. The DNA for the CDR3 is TGTGCCGGACTACTAAACTACTGGGACAGGGCCCGAGAGGACACCGGGGAGCTGTTTTTT.

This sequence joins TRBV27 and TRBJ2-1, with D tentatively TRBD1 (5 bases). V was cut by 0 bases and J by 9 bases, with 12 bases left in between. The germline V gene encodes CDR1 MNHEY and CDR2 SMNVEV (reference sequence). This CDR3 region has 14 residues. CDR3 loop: CASSLSTVAPEQFF. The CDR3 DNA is TGTGCCAGCAGTTTATCGACAGTCGCACCTGAGCAGTTCTTC.

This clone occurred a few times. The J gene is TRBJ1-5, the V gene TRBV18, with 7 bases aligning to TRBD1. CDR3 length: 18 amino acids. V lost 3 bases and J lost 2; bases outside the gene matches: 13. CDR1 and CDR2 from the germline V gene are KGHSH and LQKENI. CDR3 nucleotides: TGTGCCAGCTCACCCGTACCAACAGGGGCCCTAGGCAATCAGCCCCAGCATTTT. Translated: CASSPVPTGALGNQPQHF.

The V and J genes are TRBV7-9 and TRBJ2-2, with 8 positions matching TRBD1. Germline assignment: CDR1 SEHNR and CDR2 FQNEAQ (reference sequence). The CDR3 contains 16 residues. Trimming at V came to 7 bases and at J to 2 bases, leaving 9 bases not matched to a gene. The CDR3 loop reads CASTTVGQGNTGELFF. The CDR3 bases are TGTGCCAGCACCACCGTCGGACAGGGAAACACCGGGGAGCTGTTTTTT. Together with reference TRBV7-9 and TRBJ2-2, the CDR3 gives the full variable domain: DTGVSQNPRHKITKRGQNVTFRCDPISEHNRLYWYRQTLGQGPEFLTYFQNEAQLEKSRLLSDRFSAERPKGSFSTLEIQRTEQGDSAMYLCASTTVGQGNTGELFFGEGSRLTVL.

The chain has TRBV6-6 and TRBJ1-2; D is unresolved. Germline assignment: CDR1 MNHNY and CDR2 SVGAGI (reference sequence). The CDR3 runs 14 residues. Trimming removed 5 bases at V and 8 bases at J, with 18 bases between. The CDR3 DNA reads TGTGCCAGCAGTAACGGCCCCTCGGCCGGGGGCTACACCTTC. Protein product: CASSNGPSAGGYTF.